The source of this TCR beta chain is a study of human T cells and chemical hapten exposure. Study-level background: Once 0.01% DPC had been applied to the upper back by patch test, readings were taken at 6 days. Study-wide points: TCRs at high frequency, those above 1 in 1000, did not change with DPC sensitization. Controls had significantly fewer large CDR3 similarity clusters than were formed by expanded TCRs.

The CDR3 runs to 14 residues. CDR1 and CDR2 (germline): SGHDT, YYEEEE. V was shortened by 0 bases and J by 4 bases, with 10 bases between the two germline ends. TCRdb processed the RACE reads anew with MiXCR; each CDR3 protein has one entry. The sample has about 70,000 distinct CDR3 sequences; around 9.9% are singletons. To note about this clonotype: Its matching antigen is unknown.

Stated time point: pre-sensitization, week 0. Treatment specified: therapeutic diphenylcyclopropenone sensitization with weekly scalp DPC. The specimen was whole blood, collected in connection with sensitization to the hapten diphenylcyclopropenone (DPC). This sequence was found in a woman between 45 and 60 years old with alopecia areata. Some clones in this sample may be carry-over from other donors' samples. The rearrangement joins TRBV5-6 to TRBJ1-2; D not certain. The CDR3 DNA follows: TGTGCCAGCAGCTTGGACCTCTCGGCCTATGGCTACACCTTC. This translates into CASSLDLSAYGYTF.